Listed below are T cell receptor beta chains from one sample, sequenced in a study of shared clonotypes between healthy human individuals. Assay: immunoSEQ multiplex PCR; the TCRdb copy retains only in-frame clones and omits some. Of roughly 2.1 million clones listed, 85% to 95% are singletons. Sequencing was done on a sample of naive CD8+ T cells from PBMCs. The receptors come from a man aged 18 to 29 in good health. Some clones in this sample may be carry-over from other donors' samples. The CDR3 runs from the conserved cysteine through the conserved F or W. The D gene is left open where the match is weak.

V gene: TRBV6-6; J gene: TRBJ2-4; D gene: .; CDR3 protein: CASSYSDRAGDIQYF
V gene: TRBV7-9; J gene: TRBJ2-7; D gene: .; CDR3 protein: CASSSLGGADEQYF
V gene: TRBV7-2; J gene: TRBJ2-3; D gene: .; CDR3 protein: CASSSYANRVPSGTQYF
V gene: TRBV28; J gene: TRBJ1-5; D gene: TRBD1; CDR3 protein: CASQGGNQPQHF
V gene: TRBV27; J gene: TRBJ2-7; D gene: TRBD2; CDR3 protein: CASNGGGINEQYF
V gene: TRBV7-2; J gene: TRBJ2-2; D gene: .; CDR3 protein: CASSPSGNTGELFF
V gene: TRBV28; J gene: TRBJ2-1; D gene: .; CDR3 protein: CATTGGSGNEQFF
V gene: TRBV19; J gene: TRBJ2-7; D gene: TRBD1; CDR3 protein: CASSTGQGADEQYF
V gene: TRBV19; J gene: TRBJ1-2; D gene: .; CDR3 protein: CASSIDQLVGSTNYGYTF
V gene: TRBV7-6; J gene: TRBJ2-7; D gene: TRBD1; CDR3 protein: CASSRRVGTGDGTSSYEQYF
V gene: TRBV5-1; J gene: TRBJ1-4; D gene: .; CDR3 protein: CASSGGQSRSLFF
V gene: TRBV4-1; J gene: TRBJ2-1; D gene: TRBD2; CDR3 protein: CASSRTGTRDNEQFF
V gene: TRBV5-1; J gene: TRBJ2-1; D gene: .; CDR3 protein: CASTDHNEQFF
V gene: TRBV5-6; J gene: TRBJ2-5; D gene: .; CDR3 protein: CAHGGQETQYF
V gene: TRBV7-9; J gene: TRBJ2-5; D gene: .; CDR3 protein: CASGGGGLGETQYF
V gene: TRBV6-5; J gene: TRBJ2-1; D gene: .; CDR3 protein: CASSYPGSIGLGEQFF
V gene: TRBV6-1; J gene: TRBJ2-7; D gene: TRBD1; CDR3 protein: CASSETGTGGHEQYF
V gene: TRBV5-1; J gene: TRBJ2-2; D gene: .; CDR3 protein: CASRGGNTGELFF
V gene: TRBV28; J gene: TRBJ2-2; D gene: .; CDR3 protein: CASSLIRTRSYTGELFF
V gene: TRBV7-2; J gene: TRBJ2-7; D gene: TRBD2; CDR3 protein: CASSPLAGLAGREQYF
V gene: TRBV11-2; J gene: TRBJ2-1; D gene: TRBD2; CDR3 protein: CASSLVGGAGGRNNEQFF
V gene: TRBV7-3; J gene: TRBJ2-1; D gene: .; CDR3 protein: CASSPRVAGINEQFF
V gene: TRBV6-1; J gene: TRBJ2-1; D gene: TRBD2; CDR3 protein: CASSGPLGLAGLYNEQFF
V gene: TRBV5-6; J gene: TRBJ2-7; D gene: .; CDR3 protein: CASSLGQSYEQYF
V gene: TRBV27; J gene: TRBJ2-7; D gene: TRBD1; CDR3 protein: CASSPRQGTYEQYF
V gene: TRBV6-5; J gene: TRBJ2-1; D gene: .; CDR3 protein: CASTSGPYNEQFF
V gene: TRBV21-1; J gene: TRBJ2-1; D gene: .; CDR3 protein: CASRVSWGLAGGPAQYNEQFF
V gene: TRBV5-6; J gene: TRBJ2-2; D gene: TRBD1; CDR3 protein: CASSSDRDKGTGELFF
V gene: TRBV11-2; J gene: TRBJ2-3; D gene: .; CDR3 protein: CASSQTAFLTDTQYF
V gene: TRBV7-8; J gene: TRBJ1-1; D gene: .; CDR3 protein: CASSPNSAHEAFF
V gene: TRBV19; J gene: TRBJ2-7; D gene: TRBD2; CDR3 protein: CASRGSGEAEQYF
V gene: TRBV7-9; J gene: TRBJ1-2; D gene: .; CDR3 protein: CASSSSGPNYGYTF
V gene: TRBV27; J gene: TRBJ1-2; D gene: TRBD1; CDR3 protein: CASSPVGQGLYGYTF
V gene: TRBV7-9; J gene: TRBJ1-2; D gene: .; CDR3 protein: CASSSLGESYGYTF
V gene: TRBV14; J gene: TRBJ2-5; D gene: TRBD1; CDR3 protein: CASSQYGQGARETQYF
V gene: TRBV28; J gene: TRBJ2-7; D gene: TRBD2; CDR3 protein: CASSLNRRTSGTYEQYF
V gene: TRBV27; J gene: TRBJ1-2; D gene: .; CDR3 protein: CASSLSPKLNYGYTF
V gene: TRBV7-9; J gene: TRBJ1-5; D gene: .; CDR3 protein: CASSLARDQPQHF
V gene: TRBV19; J gene: TRBJ2-1; D gene: TRBD2; CDR3 protein: CASSTGLAGVSNEQFF
V gene: TRBV7-9; J gene: TRBJ2-1; D gene: TRBD1; CDR3 protein: CASSRQGQGGFYNEQFF